The 10 T cell receptor beta chains listed next were all sequenced from one sample in a study of OX40 agonist ivuxolimab in advanced cancers. The data were produced by immunoSEQ multiplex PCR, yet TCRdb's version contains in-frame clones alone and is incomplete. The table lists over 50,000 clones, 82% of them singletons. The sequences come from CD4+ or CD8+ T cells sorted from blood, collected in a trial of the OX40 agonist ivuxolimab. The receptor set was obtained from an adult with an advanced solid tumor such as melanoma, head and neck, liver or kidney cancer.

The chain is built from TRBV7-2 and TRBJ2-7, with D perhaps matching TRBD2 (5 bases). The CDR3 loop spans 14 amino acids. CDR1 and CDR2 from the germline V gene are SGHTA and FQGNSA. V was trimmed by 5 bases and J by 6 bases, leaving 17 bases between them. The CDR3 DNA follows: TGTGCCAGCAGCCGATTGACTATGTGGGGCGAGCAGTACTTC. The encoded protein is CASSRLTMWGEQYF.

The rearrangement links TRBV15 to TRBJ2-7; tentatively, D is TRBD1 or TRBD2 (5 bases each). Trimming stripped 1 base from V and 3 bases from J, with 13 bases between. CDR1 is LNHNV and CDR2 is YYDKDF in the germline V gene (reference sequence). CDR3 length: 15 amino acids. CDR3 coding DNA: TGTGCCACCAGCAGAGCCGGGACGGCCGACTACGAGCAGTACTTC. Amino acids: CATSRAGTADYEQYF.

On this clone: Other DNA sequences in the sample encode the same CDR3. This chain links TRBV6-6 with TRBJ2-5; unclear D gene. Germline lookup yields CDR1 MNHNY and CDR2 SVGAGI (reference sequence). Between the trimmed V and J ends, which lost 6 bases and 5 bases, there was a span of 7 bases. The CDR3 is 11 residues long. DNA of the CDR3: TGTGCCAGCAGAAAAGGGGAGACCCAGTACTTC. Translation: CASRKGETQYF.

V gene TRBV7-2 combines with J gene TRBJ1-2; a weak D match, TRBD1 (5 bases). This CDR3 is 16 amino acids long. V was trimmed by 0 bases and J by 0 bases, leaving 11 bases between them. CDR1 and CDR2 (germline): SGHTA, FQGNSA. The CDR3 region is CASSLAAGRTNYGYTF. Here the CDR3 DNA reads TGTGCCAGCAGCTTAGCTGCGGGACGGACTAACTATGGCTACACCTTC.

The chain uses TRBV15 and TRBJ2-5; TRBD2 might be the D (6 bases). V dropped 5 bases and J dropped 5 bases, with 18 bases sitting between them. The CDR3 contains 15 residues. CDR1 is LNHNV and CDR2 is YYDKDF in the germline V gene (reference sequence). Here the CDR3 DNA reads TGTGCCACCAGCGGCGGGGAGCGTTCTGGGGAGACCCAGTACTTC. It encodes CATSGGERSGETQYF.

The rearrangement uses TRBV5-4 and TRBJ1-3; 12 bases map to TRBD1. The CDR3 loop spans 16 amino acids. Per germline, CDR1 SGHNT and CDR2 YYREEE (reference sequence). V lost 4 bases and J lost 4; bases outside the gene matches: 6. CDR3 sequence: CASSPRDRGPGNTIYF. CDR3 in DNA: TGTGCCAGCAGCCCGCGGGACAGGGGGCCAGGAAACACCATATATTTT. The variable domain in full, with the rest retrieved from reference TRBV5-4 and TRBJ1-3, is ETGVTQSPTHLIKTRGQQVTLRCSSQSGHNTVSWYQQALGQGPQFIFQYYREEENGRGNFPPRFSGLQFPNYSSELNVNALELDDSALYLCASSPRDRGPGNTIYFGEGSWLTVV.

The chain employs TRBV4-1 and TRBJ2-7; D is uncertain. In germline, CDR1 is MGHRA, CDR2 YSYEKL. The CDR3 consists of 14 residues. Trimming shortened V by 3 bases and J by 5 bases, and 14 bases separated the two germline ends. DNA of the CDR3: TGCGCCAGCAGCCACTTAGGTAGACCCAACGAGCAGTACTTC. It encodes CASSHLGRPNEQYF.

The CDR3 sequence is CASSSGLAGENTDTQYF. The CDR3 nucleotides are TGTGCCAGCAGCTCGGGACTAGCGGGAGAAAACACAGATACGCAGTATTTT. V is TRBV5-6 and J is TRBJ2-3, with 14 bases aligning to TRBD2. CDR1 and CDR2 (germline): SGHDT, YYEEEE. The trim removed 3 bases at V and 2 bases at J, leaving 5 bases unmatched. The length of the CDR3 is 17 residues. Variable domain in full (rest from reference TRBV5-6 and TRBJ2-3): DAGVTQSPTHLIKTRGQQVTLRCSPKSGHDTVSWYQQALGQGPQFIFQYYEEEERQRGNFPDRFSGHQFPNYSSELNVNALLLGDSALYLCASSSGLAGENTDTQYFGPGTRLTVL.

The chain links TRBV5-5 to TRBJ1-2, with D tentatively TRBD1 (5 bases). V shed 1 base and J shed 8 bases, with 18 bases lying between them. The CDR3 runs 15 residues. The germline V gene encodes CDR1 SGHKS and CDR2 YYEKEE (reference sequence). The CDR3 loop reads CASSLTGEIWRGYTF. DNA for the CDR3: TGTGCCAGCAGCTTGACGGGGGAGATCTGGCGGGGCTACACCTTC.

The gene calls are TRBV5-1 and TRBJ2-7; perhaps TRBD1 as D (6 bases). Trimming left V 3 bases short and J 4 bases short, with 26 bases between. Germline V gives CDR1 SGHRS, CDR2 YFSETQ. CDR3 length: 18 residues. The CDR3 region is CASSYPRTLEGELYEQYF. The DNA of the CDR3 is TGCGCCAGCAGCTACCCCCGGACACTTGAGGGGGAGTTGTACGAGCAGTACTTC.